This T cell receptor (beta chain) was identified in a study of blood T cell repertoires in COVID-19. With V trimmed by 5 bases and J by 2 bases, 12 bases remained unmatched. CDR1 is MDHEN, CDR2 SYDVKM, per germline. The CDR3 has 17 amino acids. In the authors' workflow: Researchers report that nucleated cell counts were estimated from reference gene primer amplification. Profiled with immunoSEQ multiplex PCR; TCRdb holds only in-frame clones, not every one. V and J calls and clone size are given by that table; D and trimming were obtained from the DNA. This sample has roughly 100,000 clones, with around 92% found just once.

The receptor was isolated from a woman aged 55-69 years with acute or convalescent COVID-19. The sequenced sample was peripheral blood. The chain is built from TRBV28 and TRBJ1-5; the match to TRBD1 covers 7 bases. The CDR3 is CASSRGPGFGGNQPQHF. CDR3 sequence (DNA): TGTGCCAGCAGTAGGGGGCCGGGATTCGGCGGCAATCAGCCCCAGCATTTT.